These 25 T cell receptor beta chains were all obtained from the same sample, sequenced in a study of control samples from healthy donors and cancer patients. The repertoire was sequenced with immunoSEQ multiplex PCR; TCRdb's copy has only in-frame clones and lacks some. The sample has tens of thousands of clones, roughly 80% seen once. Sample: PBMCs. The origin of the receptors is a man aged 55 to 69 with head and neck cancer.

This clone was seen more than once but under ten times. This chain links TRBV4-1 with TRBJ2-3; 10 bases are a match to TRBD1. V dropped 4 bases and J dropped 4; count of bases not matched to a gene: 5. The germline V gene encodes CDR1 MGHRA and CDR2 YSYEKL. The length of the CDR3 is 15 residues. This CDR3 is CASSLGQGWADTQYF. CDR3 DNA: TGCGCCAGCAGCCTGGGACAGGGGTGGGCAGATACGCAGTATTTT.

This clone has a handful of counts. The CDR3: CASSKTGTGVQPQHF. The CDR3, as DNA: TGTGCCAGCAGTAAGACCGGGACAGGGGTTCAGCCCCAGCATTTT. This chain links TRBV28 with TRBJ1-5, with 10 nucleotides matching TRBD1. The CDR3 contains 15 residues. The trim removed 5 bases at V and 6 bases at J, leaving 7 bases unmatched. The germline V gene encodes CDR1 MDHEN and CDR2 SYDVKM.

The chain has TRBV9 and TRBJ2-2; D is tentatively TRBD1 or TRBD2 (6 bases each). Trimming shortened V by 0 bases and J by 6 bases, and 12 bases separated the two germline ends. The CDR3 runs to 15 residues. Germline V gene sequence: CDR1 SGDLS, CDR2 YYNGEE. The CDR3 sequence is CASSVEGGKAGELFF. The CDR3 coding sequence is TGTGCCAGCAGCGTAGAGGGGGGCAAGGCCGGGGAGCTGTTTTTT.

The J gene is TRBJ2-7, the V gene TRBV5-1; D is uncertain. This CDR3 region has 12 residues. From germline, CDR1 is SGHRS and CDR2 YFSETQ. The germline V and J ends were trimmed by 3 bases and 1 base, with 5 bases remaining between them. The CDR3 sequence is CASSYPSYEQYF. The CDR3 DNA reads TGCGCCAGCAGCTATCCTTCCTACGAGCAGTACTTC.

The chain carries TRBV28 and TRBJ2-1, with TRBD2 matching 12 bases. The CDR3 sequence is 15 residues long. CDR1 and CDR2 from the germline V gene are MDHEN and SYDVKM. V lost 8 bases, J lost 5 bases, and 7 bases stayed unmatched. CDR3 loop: CASLLAGGPNNEQFF. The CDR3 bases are TGTGCCAGCCTACTAGCGGGAGGACCTAACAATGAGCAGTTCTTC.

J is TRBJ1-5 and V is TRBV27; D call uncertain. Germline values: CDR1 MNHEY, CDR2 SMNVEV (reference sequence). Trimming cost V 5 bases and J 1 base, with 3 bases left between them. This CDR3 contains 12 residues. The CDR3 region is CASSQSNQPQHF. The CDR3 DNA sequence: TGTGCCAGCAGTCAGAGCAATCAGCCCCAGCATTTT.

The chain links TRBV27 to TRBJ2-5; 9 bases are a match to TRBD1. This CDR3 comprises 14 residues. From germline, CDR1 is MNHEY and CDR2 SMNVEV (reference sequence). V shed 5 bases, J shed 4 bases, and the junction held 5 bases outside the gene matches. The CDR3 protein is CASSPQGAGETQYF. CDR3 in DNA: TGTGCCAGCAGTCCACAGGGGGCGGGAGAGACCCAGTACTTC.

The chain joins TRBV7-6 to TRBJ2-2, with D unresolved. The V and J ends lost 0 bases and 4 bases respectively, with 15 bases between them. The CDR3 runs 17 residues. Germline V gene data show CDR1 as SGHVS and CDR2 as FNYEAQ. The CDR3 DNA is TGTGCCAGCAGCTTAGCCCCGTCAACGGGTGGCACCGGGGAGCTGTTTTTT. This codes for CASSLAPSTGGTGELFF.

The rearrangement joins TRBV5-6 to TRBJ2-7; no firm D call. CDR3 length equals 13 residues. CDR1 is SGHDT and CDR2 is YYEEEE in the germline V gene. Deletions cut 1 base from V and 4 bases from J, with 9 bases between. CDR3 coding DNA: TGTGCCAGCAGCTTGTTTGGCAGGTACGAGCAGTACTTC. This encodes CASSLFGRYEQYF.

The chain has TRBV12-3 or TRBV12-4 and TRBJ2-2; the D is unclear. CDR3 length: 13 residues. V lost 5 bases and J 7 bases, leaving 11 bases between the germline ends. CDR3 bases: TGTGCCAGCAGTCCCTCGAATGGCGGGGAGCTGTTTTTT. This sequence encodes CASSPSNGGELFF.

CDR3 in DNA: TGTGCCAGCAGACCCGAACTGGTTGAAGCTTTCTTT. This codes for CASRPELVEAFF. J is TRBJ1-1 and V is TRBV6-6; D gene ambiguous. Germline values: CDR1 MNHNY, CDR2 SVGAGI (reference sequence). The CDR3 is 12 amino acids. Deletions cut 6 bases from V and 7 bases from J, with 12 bases between.

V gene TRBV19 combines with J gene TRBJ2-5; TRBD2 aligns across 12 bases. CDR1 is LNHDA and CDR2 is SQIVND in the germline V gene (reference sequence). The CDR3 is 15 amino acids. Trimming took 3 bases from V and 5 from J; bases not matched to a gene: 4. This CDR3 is CASSMTSGSLETQYF. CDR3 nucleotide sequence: TGTGCCAGTAGTATGACTAGCGGGAGCTTGGAGACCCAGTACTTC.

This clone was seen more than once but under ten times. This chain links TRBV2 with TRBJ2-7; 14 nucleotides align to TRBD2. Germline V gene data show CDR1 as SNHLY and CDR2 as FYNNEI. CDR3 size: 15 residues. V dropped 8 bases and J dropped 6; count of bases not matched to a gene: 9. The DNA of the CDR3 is TGTGCCAGCCATCCGGGACTAGCGGGAGCAGGCGAGCAGTACTTC. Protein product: CASHPGLAGAGEQYF.

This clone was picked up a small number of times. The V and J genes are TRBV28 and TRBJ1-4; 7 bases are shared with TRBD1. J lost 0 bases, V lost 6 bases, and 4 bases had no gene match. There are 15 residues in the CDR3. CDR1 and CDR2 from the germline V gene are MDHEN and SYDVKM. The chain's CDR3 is CASRGDSATNEKLFF. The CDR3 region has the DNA TGTGCCAGCAGAGGGGACAGTGCAACTAATGAAAAACTGTTTTTT.

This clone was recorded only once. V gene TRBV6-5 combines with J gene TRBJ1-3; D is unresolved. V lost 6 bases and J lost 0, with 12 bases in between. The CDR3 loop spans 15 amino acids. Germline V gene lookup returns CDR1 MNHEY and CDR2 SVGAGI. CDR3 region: CASRTTDGSGNTIYF. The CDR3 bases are TGTGCCAGCAGAACGACGGACGGCTCTGGAAACACCATATATTTT.

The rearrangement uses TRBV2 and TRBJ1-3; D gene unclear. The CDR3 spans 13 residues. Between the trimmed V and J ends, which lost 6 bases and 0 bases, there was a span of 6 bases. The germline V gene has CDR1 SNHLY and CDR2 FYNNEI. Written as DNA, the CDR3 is TGTGCCAGCAGGGCAGCCTCTGGAAACACCATATATTTT. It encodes CASRAASGNTIYF.

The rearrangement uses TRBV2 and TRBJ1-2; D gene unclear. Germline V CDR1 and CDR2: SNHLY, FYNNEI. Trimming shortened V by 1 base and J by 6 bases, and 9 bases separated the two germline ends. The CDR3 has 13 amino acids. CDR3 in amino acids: CASSEGSGNGYTF. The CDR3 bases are TGTGCCAGCAGTGAAGGTTCGGGAAATGGCTACACCTTC.

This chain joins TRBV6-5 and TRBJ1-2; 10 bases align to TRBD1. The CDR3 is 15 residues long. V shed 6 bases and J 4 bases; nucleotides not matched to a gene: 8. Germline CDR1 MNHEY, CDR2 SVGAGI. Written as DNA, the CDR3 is TGTGCCAGCAGGTCCGACAGGGGGCGTTCCTATGGCTACACCTTC. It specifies CASRSDRGRSYGYTF.

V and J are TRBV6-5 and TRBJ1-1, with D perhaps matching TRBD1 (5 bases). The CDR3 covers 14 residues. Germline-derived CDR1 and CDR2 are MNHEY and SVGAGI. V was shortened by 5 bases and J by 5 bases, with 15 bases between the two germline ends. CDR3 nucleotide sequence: TGTGCCAGCAGTCGGGACTACCTTGTGACTGAAGCTTTCTTT. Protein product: CASSRDYLVTEAFF.

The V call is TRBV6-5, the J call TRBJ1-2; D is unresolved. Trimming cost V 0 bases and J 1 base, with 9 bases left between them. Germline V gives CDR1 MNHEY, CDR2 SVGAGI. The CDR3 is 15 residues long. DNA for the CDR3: TGTGCCAGCAGTTACTCGTGGACGCTTAACTATGGCTACACCTTC. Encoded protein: CASSYSWTLNYGYTF.

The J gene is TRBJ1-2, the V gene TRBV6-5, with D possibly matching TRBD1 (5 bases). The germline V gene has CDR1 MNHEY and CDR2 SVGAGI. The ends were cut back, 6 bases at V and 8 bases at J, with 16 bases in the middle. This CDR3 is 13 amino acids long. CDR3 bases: TGTGCCAGCAGCCCGAGTGGGGGTTCGGGCTACACCTTC. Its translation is CASSPSGGSGYTF.

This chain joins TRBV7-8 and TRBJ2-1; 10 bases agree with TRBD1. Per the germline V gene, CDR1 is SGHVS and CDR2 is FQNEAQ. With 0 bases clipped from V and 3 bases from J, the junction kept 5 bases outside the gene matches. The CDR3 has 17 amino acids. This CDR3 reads CASSLAPGTGVYNEQFF. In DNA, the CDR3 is TGTGCCAGCAGCTTAGCGCCGGGGACAGGGGTCTACAATGAGCAGTTCTTC.

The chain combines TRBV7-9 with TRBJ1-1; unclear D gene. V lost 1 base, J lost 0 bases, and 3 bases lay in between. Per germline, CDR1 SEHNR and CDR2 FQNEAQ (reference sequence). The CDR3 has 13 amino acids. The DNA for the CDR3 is TGTGCCAGCAGCTTAGACATGAACACTGAAGCTTTCTTT. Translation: CASSLDMNTEAFF.

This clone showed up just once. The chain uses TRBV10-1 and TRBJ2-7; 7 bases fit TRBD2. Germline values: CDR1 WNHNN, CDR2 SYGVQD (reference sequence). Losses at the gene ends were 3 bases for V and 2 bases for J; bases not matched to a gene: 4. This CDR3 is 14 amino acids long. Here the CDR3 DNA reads TGCGCCAGCAGTGACAGCGGGGCCACCTACGAGCAGTACTTC. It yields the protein CASSDSGATYEQYF.

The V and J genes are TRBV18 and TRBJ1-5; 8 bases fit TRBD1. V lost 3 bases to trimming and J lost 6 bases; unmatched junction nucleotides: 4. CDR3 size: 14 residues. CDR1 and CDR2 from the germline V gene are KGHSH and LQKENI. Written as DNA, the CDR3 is TGTGCCAGCTCACCCGGACAGGGAGGTCAGCCCCAGCATTTT. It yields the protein CASSPGQGGQPQHF.